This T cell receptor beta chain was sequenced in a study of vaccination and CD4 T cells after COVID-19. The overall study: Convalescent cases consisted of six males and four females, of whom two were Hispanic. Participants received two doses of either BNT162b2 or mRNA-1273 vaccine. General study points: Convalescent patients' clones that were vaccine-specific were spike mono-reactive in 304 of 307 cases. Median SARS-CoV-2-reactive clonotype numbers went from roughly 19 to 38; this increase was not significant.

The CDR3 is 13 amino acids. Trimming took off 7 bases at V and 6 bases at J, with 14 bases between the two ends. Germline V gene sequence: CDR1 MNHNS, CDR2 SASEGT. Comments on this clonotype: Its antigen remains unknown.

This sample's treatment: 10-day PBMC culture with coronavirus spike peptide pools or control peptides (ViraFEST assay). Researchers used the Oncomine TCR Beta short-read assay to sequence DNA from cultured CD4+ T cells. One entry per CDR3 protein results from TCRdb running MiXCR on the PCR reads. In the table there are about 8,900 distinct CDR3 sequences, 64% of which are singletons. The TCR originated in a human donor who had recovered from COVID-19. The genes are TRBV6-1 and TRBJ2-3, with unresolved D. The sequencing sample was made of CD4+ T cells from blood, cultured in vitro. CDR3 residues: CASTRLIGDTQYF. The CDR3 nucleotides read TGTGCCAGCACCCGACTTATTGGGGATACGCAGTATTTT.